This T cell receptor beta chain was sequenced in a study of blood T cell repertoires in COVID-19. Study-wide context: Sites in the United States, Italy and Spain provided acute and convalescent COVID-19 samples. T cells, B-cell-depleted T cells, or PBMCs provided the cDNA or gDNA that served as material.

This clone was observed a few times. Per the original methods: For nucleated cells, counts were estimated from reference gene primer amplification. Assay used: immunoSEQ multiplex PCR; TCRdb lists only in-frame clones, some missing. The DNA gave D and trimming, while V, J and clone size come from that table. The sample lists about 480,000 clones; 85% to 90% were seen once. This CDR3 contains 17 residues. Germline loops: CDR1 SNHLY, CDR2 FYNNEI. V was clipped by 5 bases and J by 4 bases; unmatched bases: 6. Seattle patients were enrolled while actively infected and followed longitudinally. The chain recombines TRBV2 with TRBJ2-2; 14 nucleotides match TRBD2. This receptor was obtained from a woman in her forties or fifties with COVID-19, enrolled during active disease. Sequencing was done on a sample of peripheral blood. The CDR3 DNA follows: TGTGCCAGCAGTCAGACTAGCGGGGGGGCTCGCACCGGGGAGCTGTTTTTT. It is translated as CASSQTSGGARTGELFF.